This T cell receptor beta chain was obtained from a study of OX40 agonist ivuxolimab in advanced cancers. Study summary: Intravenous ivuxolimab at 0.01 to 10 mg/kg was given to patients every 2 weeks. Hepatocellular carcinoma, melanoma, renal cell or head and neck cancer affected the dose-escalation patients. Study-level points and caveats: Researchers did not establish what antigens the expanded peripheral T cells target.

This CDR3 comprises 13 residues. CDR1 and CDR2 from the germline V gene are MDHEN and SYDVKM. Trimming stripped 11 bases from V and 8 bases from J, with 21 bases between. A note on this clone: Its target is unknown.

TCRdb keeps only in-frame clones here, not all; method: immunoSEQ multiplex PCR. Here the sample spans 66,000 or so clones, 82% being singletons. The chain links TRBV28 to TRBJ1-1; TRBD1 might be the D (5 bases). The sequencing used CD4+ or CD8+ T cells sorted from blood, collected in a trial of the OX40 agonist ivuxolimab. This clonotype was sampled from an adult with an advanced solid tumor such as melanoma, head and neck, liver or kidney cancer. CDR3 DNA: TGTGCCGGGAGGCGAGCAGGGACGGCAGAAGCTTTCTTT. Translating gives CAGRRAGTAEAFF.